The 2 T cell receptor beta chains below were found in one sample sequenced in a study of control samples from healthy donors and cancer patients. The method was immunoSEQ multiplex PCR; TCRdb's version includes in-frame clones alone and lacks a portion of them. Of 150,000 to 180,000 clones in the sample, roughly 94% were seen once. Sequenced: blood. Receptors originate from a man in his forties or fifties in good health.

This chain connects TRBV6-2 or TRBV6-3 to TRBJ2-6; D remains ambiguous. CDR1 and CDR2 from the germline V gene are MNHEY and SVGEGT. The CDR3 spans 15 residues. Trimming took off 5 bases at V and 0 bases at J, with 8 bases between the two ends. The CDR3 loop reads CASSRAGSGANVLTF. Here the CDR3 DNA reads TGTGCCAGCAGTCGGGCAGGCTCTGGGGCCAACGTCCTGACTTTC.

This clone was observed a handful of times. This sequence joins TRBV5-4 and TRBJ2-7, with D perhaps TRBD1 or TRBD2 (6 bases each). Trimming removed 4 bases from V and 0 bases from J, with 11 bases in between. CDR1 and CDR2 (germline): SGHNT, YYREEE (reference sequence). CDR3 length: 14 residues. CDR3 sequence: CASSPGGSSYEQYF. CDR3 in DNA: TGTGCCAGCAGCCCCGGGGGCAGCTCCTACGAGCAGTACTTC.